A single sample gave rise to the 23 T cell receptor beta chains below, sequenced in a study of shared clonotypes between healthy human individuals. The repertoire was sequenced with immunoSEQ multiplex PCR; TCRdb's copy has only in-frame clones and lacks some. Seen here are 2 million to 2.5 million clones, more than 90% observed once, and the top ten hold less than 0.15%. The sample consisted of naive CD4+ T cells sorted from blood. The subset here: CD45RA+ positively selected. These receptors originate from a man in his late teens or twenties in good health.

The CDR3 nucleotides read TGTGCCAGCAGCAATCGACAGGGTCGGACCTACGAGCAGTACTTC. It codes for CASSNRQGRTYEQYF. V is TRBV11-2 and J is TRBJ2-7; 7 bases map to TRBD1. V trimming: 5 bases; J trimming: 2 bases; junction bases outside the gene matches: 9. The CDR3 contains 15 residues. The germline V gene has CDR1 SGHAT and CDR2 FQNNGV.

This clone was seen only once. The sample contains more than one DNA sequence encoding this CDR3. The J gene is TRBJ2-7, the V gene TRBV6-5, with D hard to call. The germline V gene encodes CDR1 MNHEY and CDR2 SVGAGI. The CDR3 spans 15 residues. Trimming shortened V by 0 bases and J by 2 bases, and 11 bases separated the two germline ends. The CDR3, as DNA: TGTGCCAGCAGTTACTCGACGGGTTTCGCCTACGAGCAGTACTTC. Protein sequence: CASSYSTGFAYEQYF.

This rearrangement joins TRBV1 to TRBJ1-2. TRBV1 has pseudogene status. This CDR3 is built from 16 residues. The CDR3, as DNA: TGCACCAGCAGACCCGACTGTGTGCGAAAGACCTATGGCTACACCTTC. Its protein is CTSRPDCVRKTYGYTF.

The CDR3 sequence: CATSRDREPEAFF. CDR3 in DNA: TGTGCCACCAGCAGAGATCGGGAACCTGAAGCTTTCTTT. The chain combines TRBV15 with TRBJ1-1, with unresolved D. This CDR3 has 13 residues. Trimming removed 0 bases at V and 6 bases at J, with 8 bases between. Germline V gene lookup returns CDR1 LNHNV and CDR2 YYDKDF (reference sequence).

The V and J genes are TRBV6-5 and TRBJ1-6, with a weak D call TRBD1 (6 bases). The CDR3 loop spans 16 amino acids. The germline V gene encodes CDR1 MNHEY and CDR2 SVGAGI. Trimming took off 0 bases at V and 7 bases at J, with 13 bases between the two ends. CDR3: CASSYSGALGNSPLHF. DNA of the CDR3: TGTGCCAGCAGTTACTCGGGGGCCCTAGGAAATTCACCCCTCCACTTT.

This clone was seen only once. The chain recombines TRBV5-6 with TRBJ1-1; the D is unclear. CDR1 is SGHDT, CDR2 YYEEEE, per germline. The CDR3 is 16 residues long. The germline V and J ends were trimmed by 0 bases and 0 bases, with 12 bases remaining between them. This CDR3 is CASSLGGGLLNTEAFF. CDR3 sequence (DNA): TGTGCCAGCAGCTTGGGAGGTGGTCTCCTGAACACTGAAGCTTTCTTT.

J is TRBJ2-7 and V is TRBV6-1; tentative D call: TRBD2 (6 bases). The CDR3 contains 14 residues. Germline assignment: CDR1 MNHNS and CDR2 SASEGT. V was cut by 7 bases and J by 3 bases, with 16 bases left in between. CDR3 sequence reads: CASTLRPGDYEQYF. The CDR3 DNA reads as TGTGCCAGCACCTTGCGACCGGGGGACTACGAGCAGTACTTC.

The genes are TRBV6-1 and TRBJ2-7; the D is unclear. The CDR3 runs 13 residues. Trimming left V 4 bases short and J 2 bases short, with 9 bases between. CDR1 is MNHNS and CDR2 is SASEGT in the germline V gene. The CDR3 here is CASSADNTYEQYF. The CDR3 DNA reads TGTGCCAGCAGTGCTGACAATACCTACGAGCAGTACTTC.

V is TRBV11-3 and J is TRBJ2-1; the match to TRBD1 covers 7 bases. The J segment lost 4 bases and the V segment lost 5 bases, leaving 8 bases of the junction unmatched. Germline-derived CDR1 and CDR2 are SGHNT and YENEEA. The CDR3 has 15 residues. CDR3 protein: CASSPNGQVYNEQFF. For the CDR3, the DNA is TGTGCCAGCAGCCCGAATGGACAGGTTTACAATGAGCAGTTCTTC.

The gene calls are TRBV6-1 and TRBJ2-1; no clear D. Looked up from germline, CDR1 is MNHNS and CDR2 is SASEGT. The CDR3 sequence is 14 residues long. V lost 2 bases, J lost 9 bases, and 14 bases lay in between. CDR3 loop: CASSEIGRVGEQFF. CDR3 DNA sequence: TGTGCCAGCAGTGAAATAGGAAGAGTAGGTGAGCAGTTCTTC.

This clone has more than one count but fewer than ten. Different DNA sequences within this sample yield the same CDR3. This chain connects TRBV6-5 to TRBJ2-7; 8 positions match TRBD1. V lost 5 bases, J lost 7 bases, and 4 bases stayed unmatched. Germline lookup yields CDR1 MNHEY and CDR2 SVGAGI. The CDR3 covers 12 residues. This CDR3 reads CASSRDRREQYF. The CDR3 DNA reads TGTGCCAGCAGTAGGGACAGGAGAGAGCAGTACTTC.

The genes are TRBV11-3 and TRBJ2-7; 12 positions match TRBD2. V lost 3 bases, J lost 6 bases, and 12 bases stayed unmatched. Germline-derived CDR1 and CDR2 are SGHNT and YENEEA. The CDR3 sequence is 17 residues long. CDR3 amino acids: CASSFTPTSGRSGEQYF. The CDR3 region has the DNA TGTGCCAGCAGCTTTACCCCAACTAGCGGGAGGTCCGGCGAGCAGTACTTC.

The sample holds one count of this clone. J is TRBJ2-6 and V is TRBV7-6; the match to TRBD2 covers 7 bases. J gave up 0 bases and V 0 bases, and 14 bases lay outside the gene matches. Per germline, CDR1 SGHVS and CDR2 FNYEAQ. CDR3 length: 21 amino acids. The CDR3 region is CASSLALSMLAAYSGANVLTF. In DNA, the CDR3 is TGTGCCAGCAGCTTAGCCCTATCTATGCTAGCGGCTTACTCTGGGGCCAACGTCCTGACTTTC.

J is TRBJ1-1 and V is TRBV6-1; D may be TRBD1 (6 bases). Trimming left V 8 bases short and J 3 bases short, with 16 bases between. Germline V gene data show CDR1 as MNHNS and CDR2 as SASEGT. The CDR3 sequence is 14 residues long. For the CDR3, the DNA is TGTGCCAGCCAAGAAAGGGGGAGGGACACTGAAGCTTTCTTT. This encodes CASQERGRDTEAFF.

J is TRBJ2-7 and V is TRBV5-1; no clear D. The CDR3 is made up of 14 amino acids. Germline-derived CDR1 and CDR2 are SGHRS and YFSETQ. Trimming stripped 4 bases from V and 0 bases from J, with 11 bases between. The CDR3 nucleotides are TGCGCCAGCAGCCCGGACGGGTACTCCTACGAGCAGTACTTC. Translation: CASSPDGYSYEQYF.

On this clone: Other DNA variants within this sample encode the same CDR3. The genes are TRBV5-1 and TRBJ2-2, with TRBD2 matching 9 bases. The germline V gene encodes CDR1 SGHRS and CDR2 YFSETQ. The V gene end was trimmed by 1 base and the J gene end by 3 bases; junction bases not matched to a gene: 1. CDR3 length: 15 amino acids. The CDR3 is CASSLLAGDTGELFF. Written as DNA, the CDR3 is TGCGCCAGCAGCTTGTTAGCGGGAGACACCGGGGAGCTGTTTTTT. Variable domain in full (rest from reference TRBV5-1 and TRBJ2-2): KAGVTQTPRYLIKTRGQQVTLSCSPISGHRSVSWYQQTPGQGLQFLFEYFSETQRNKGNFPGRFSGRQFSNSRSEMNVSTLELGDSALYLCASSLLAGDTGELFFGEGSRLTVL.

This rearrangement joins TRBV19 to TRBJ2-1; D is ambiguous. The germline V and J ends were trimmed by 6 bases and 0 bases, with 12 bases remaining between them. The germline gives CDR1 LNHDA, CDR2 SQIVND (reference sequence). This CDR3 region has 15 residues. DNA for the CDR3: TGTGCCAGTAGGAGGTTGGGAAGCTCCTACAATGAGCAGTTCTTC. Amino acid sequence: CASRRLGSSYNEQFF.

This rearrangement joins TRBV19 to TRBJ1-2, with D unresolved. Trimming removed 8 bases at V and 2 bases at J, with 15 bases between. Germline CDR1 LNHDA, CDR2 SQIVND (reference sequence). The CDR3 covers 14 residues. This CDR3 reads CASLARASNYGYTF. The CDR3 DNA is TGTGCCAGTTTGGCCCGAGCTTCGAACTATGGCTACACCTTC.

A single count supports this clone. The rearrangement links TRBV18 to TRBJ1-3; weak D call: TRBD1 (6 bases). There are 16 residues in the CDR3. The germline V gene encodes CDR1 KGHSH and CDR2 LQKENI. The V end was cut by 2 bases, the J end by 7 bases, with 18 bases between. CDR3 sequence reads: CASSPDRDIRGNTIYF. In nucleotides, the CDR3 is TGTGCCAGCTCACCAGACCGGGACATTAGGGGGAACACCATATATTTT.

The chain recombines TRBV2 with TRBJ2-4; 10 bases are shared with TRBD2. Germline trimming cut 6 bases from V and 0 bases from J; bases unmatched to any gene: 5. The CDR3 consists of 16 residues. Germline CDR1 SNHLY, CDR2 FYNNEI. The CDR3, as DNA: TGTGCCAGCAGGCCCGGACTAGCGGTAGCCAAAAACATTCAGTACTTC. Translation: CASRPGLAVAKNIQYF.

The V call is TRBV19, the J call TRBJ2-6; D call uncertain. Germline assignment: CDR1 LNHDA and CDR2 SQIVND (reference sequence). This CDR3 region has 13 residues. V lost 7 bases, J lost 2 bases, and 6 bases lay in between. The CDR3 loop is CASTPTGANVLTF. In DNA, the CDR3 is TGTGCCAGTACCCCCACTGGGGCCAACGTCCTGACTTTC.

CDR3 nucleotide sequence: TGTGCCAGCAGTTATGGTTCCTCTGGAAACACCATATATTTT. Amino acids: CASSYGSSGNTIYF. The V and J genes are TRBV2 and TRBJ1-3, with D uncertain. The ends were cut back, 5 bases at V and 0 bases at J, with 8 bases in the middle. Germline CDR1 is SNHLY and CDR2 is FYNNEI. The CDR3 sequence is 14 residues long.

This chain joins TRBV28 and TRBJ2-4; D remains ambiguous. Germline CDR1 and CDR2: MDHEN and SYDVKM. Trimming shortened V by 1 base and J by 1 base, and 5 bases separated the two germline ends. The CDR3 totals 14 residues. The CDR3 bases are TGTGCCAGCAGTTTATTAGGGGCCAAAAACATTCAGTACTTC. Translated, it gives CASSLLGAKNIQYF.